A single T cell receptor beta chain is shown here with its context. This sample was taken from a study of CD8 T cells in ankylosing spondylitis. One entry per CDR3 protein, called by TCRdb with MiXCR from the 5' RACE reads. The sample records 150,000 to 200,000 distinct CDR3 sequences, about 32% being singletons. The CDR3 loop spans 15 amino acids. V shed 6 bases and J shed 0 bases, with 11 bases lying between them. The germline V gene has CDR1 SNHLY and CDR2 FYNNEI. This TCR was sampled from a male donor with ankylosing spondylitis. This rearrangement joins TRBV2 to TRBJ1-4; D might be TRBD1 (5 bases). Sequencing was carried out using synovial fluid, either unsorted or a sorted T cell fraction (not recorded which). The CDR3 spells CASRRGAATNEKLFF. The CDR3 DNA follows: TGTGCCAGCAGGAGGGGCGCGGCAACTAATGAAAAACTGTTTTTT. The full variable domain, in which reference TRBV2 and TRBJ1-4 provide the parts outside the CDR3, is EPEVTQTPSHQVTQMGQEVILRCVPISNHLYFYWYRQILGQKVEFLVSFYNNEISEKSEIFDDQFSVERPDGSNFTLKIRSTKLEDSAMYFCASRRGAATNEKLFFGSGTQLSVL.